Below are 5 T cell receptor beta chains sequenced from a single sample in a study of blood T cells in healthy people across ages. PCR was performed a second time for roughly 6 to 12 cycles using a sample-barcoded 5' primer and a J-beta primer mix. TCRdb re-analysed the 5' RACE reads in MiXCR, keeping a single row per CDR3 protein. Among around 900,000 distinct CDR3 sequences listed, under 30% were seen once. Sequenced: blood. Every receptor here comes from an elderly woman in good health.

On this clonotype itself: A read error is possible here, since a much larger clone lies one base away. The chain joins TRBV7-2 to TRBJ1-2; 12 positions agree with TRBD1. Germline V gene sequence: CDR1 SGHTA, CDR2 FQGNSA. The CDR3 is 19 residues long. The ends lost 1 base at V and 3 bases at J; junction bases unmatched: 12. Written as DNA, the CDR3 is TGTACCAGCAGCTTAGGGCTTCCGGGACAGGGGGCTTTTGACTATGGCTACACCTTC. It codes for CTSSLGLPGQGAFDYGYTF.

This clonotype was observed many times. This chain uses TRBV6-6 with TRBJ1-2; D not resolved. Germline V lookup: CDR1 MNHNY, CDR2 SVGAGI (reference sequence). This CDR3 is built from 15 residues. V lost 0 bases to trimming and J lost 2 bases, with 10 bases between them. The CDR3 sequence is CASSYSRGENYGYTF. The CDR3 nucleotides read TGTGCCAGCAGTTACTCGAGAGGAGAGAACTATGGCTACACCTTC.

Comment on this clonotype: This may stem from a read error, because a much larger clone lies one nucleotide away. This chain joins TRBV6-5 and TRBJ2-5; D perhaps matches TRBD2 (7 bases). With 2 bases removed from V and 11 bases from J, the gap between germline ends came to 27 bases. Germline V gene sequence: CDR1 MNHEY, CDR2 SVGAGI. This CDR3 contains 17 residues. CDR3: CASSYVGGGGFYNEQYF. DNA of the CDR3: TGTGCCAGCAGTTACGTGGGGGGCGGGGGATTCTACAATGAGCAGTACTTC.

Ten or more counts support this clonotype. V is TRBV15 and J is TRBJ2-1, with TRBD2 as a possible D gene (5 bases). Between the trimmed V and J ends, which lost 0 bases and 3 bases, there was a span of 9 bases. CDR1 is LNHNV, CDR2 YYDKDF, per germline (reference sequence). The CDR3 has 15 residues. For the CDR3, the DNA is TGTGCCACCAGCAGAGAGGCGGAGGTCTACAATGAGCAGTTCTTC. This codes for CATSREAEVYNEQFF.

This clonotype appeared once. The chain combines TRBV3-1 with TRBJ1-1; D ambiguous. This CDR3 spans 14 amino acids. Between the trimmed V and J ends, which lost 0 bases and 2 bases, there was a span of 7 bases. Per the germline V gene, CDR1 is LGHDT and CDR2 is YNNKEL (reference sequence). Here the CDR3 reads CASSQEVSNTEAFF. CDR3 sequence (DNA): TGTGCCAGCAGCCAAGAAGTCTCCAACACTGAAGCTTTCTTT.